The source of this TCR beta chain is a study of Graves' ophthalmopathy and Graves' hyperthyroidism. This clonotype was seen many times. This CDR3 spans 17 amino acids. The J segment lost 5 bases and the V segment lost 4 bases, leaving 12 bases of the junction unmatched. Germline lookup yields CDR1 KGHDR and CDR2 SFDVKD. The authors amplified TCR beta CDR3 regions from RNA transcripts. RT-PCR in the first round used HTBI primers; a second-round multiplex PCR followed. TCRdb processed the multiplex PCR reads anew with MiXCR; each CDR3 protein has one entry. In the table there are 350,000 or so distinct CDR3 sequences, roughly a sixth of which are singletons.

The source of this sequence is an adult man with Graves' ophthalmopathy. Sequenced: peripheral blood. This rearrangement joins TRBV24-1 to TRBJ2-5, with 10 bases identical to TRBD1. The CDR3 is CATSERVTGQGIETQYF. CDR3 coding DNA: TGTGCCACCAGTGAACGCGTGACGGGACAGGGGATCGAGACCCAGTACTTC.